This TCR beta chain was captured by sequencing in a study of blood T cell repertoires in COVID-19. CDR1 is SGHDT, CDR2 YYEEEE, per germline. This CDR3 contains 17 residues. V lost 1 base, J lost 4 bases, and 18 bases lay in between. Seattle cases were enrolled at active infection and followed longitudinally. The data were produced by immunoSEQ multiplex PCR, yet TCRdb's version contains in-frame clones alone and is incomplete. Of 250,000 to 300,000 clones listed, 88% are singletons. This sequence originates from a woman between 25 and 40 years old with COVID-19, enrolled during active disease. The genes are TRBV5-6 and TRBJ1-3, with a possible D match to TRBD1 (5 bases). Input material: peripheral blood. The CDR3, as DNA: TGTGCCAGCAGCTTGTGGGGGGGTAGAGCAGGAGGAAACACCATATATTTT. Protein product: CASSLWGGRAGGNTIYF.